This T cell receptor (beta chain) derives from a study of T-cell memory formation after mild COVID-19. Regarding the study as a whole: Pre-infection memory carried some responding clones, suggesting that cross-reactive memory joined.

TCRdb processed the 5' RACE reads anew with MiXCR; each CDR3 protein has one entry. The sample contains 350,000 to 550,000 distinct CDR3 sequences, 18% of which appear only once. This clonotype was detected only a few times. The antigen remains undetermined. The CDR3 runs 17 residues. Losses at the gene ends were 7 bases for V and 0 bases for J; bases not matched to a gene: 13. The origin of this receptor is a man between 18 and 35 years old who had mild COVID-19 (a few samples of this study predate the infection). Cell type and time point are not known. Sequenced sample: PBMCs or a T cell subset sorted from them (not recorded which). The rearrangement joins TRBV12-3 or TRBV12-4 to TRBJ2-3, with 7 bases identical to TRBD1. The CDR3 spells CASTPGTAELSTDTQYF. As DNA, the CDR3 is TGTGCCAGCACCCCCGGGACAGCTGAACTTAGCACAGATACGCAGTATTTT.